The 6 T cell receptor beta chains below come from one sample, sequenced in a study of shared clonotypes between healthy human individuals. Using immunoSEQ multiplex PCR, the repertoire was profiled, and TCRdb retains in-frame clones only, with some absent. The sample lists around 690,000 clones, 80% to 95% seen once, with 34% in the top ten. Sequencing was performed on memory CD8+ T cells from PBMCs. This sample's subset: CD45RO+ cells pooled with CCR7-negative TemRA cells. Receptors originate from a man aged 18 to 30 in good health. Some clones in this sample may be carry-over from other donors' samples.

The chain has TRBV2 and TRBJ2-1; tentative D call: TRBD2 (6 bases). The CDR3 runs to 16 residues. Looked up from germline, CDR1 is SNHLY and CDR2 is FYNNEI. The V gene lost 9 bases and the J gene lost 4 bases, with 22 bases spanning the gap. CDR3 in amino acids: CASRRSGAPGYNEQFF. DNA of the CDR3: TGTGCCAGTCGGCGGTCGGGAGCCCCTGGTTACAATGAGCAGTTCTTC.

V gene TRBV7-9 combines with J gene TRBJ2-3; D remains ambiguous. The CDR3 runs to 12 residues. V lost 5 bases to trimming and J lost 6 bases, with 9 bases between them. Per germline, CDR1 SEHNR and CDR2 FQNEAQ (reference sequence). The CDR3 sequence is CASSPLGDTQYF. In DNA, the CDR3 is TGTGCCAGCAGCCCCCTGGGGGATACGCAGTATTTT. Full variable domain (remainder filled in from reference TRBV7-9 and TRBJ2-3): DTGVSQNPRHKITKRGQNVTFRCDPISEHNRLYWYRQTLGQGPEFLTYFQNEAQLEKSRLLSDRFSAERPKGSFSTLEIQRTEQGDSAMYLCASSPLGDTQYFGPGTRLTVL.

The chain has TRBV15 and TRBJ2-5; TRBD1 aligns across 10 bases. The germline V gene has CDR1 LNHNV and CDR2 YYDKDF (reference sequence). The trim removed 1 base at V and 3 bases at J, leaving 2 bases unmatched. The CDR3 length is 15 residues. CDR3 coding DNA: TGTGCCACCAGCAGAGTTGGGACAGGGGAAGAGACCCAGTACTTC. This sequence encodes CATSRVGTGEETQYF. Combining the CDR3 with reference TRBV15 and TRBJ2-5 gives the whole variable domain DAMVIQNPRYQVTQFGKPVTLSCSQTLNHNVMYWYQQKSSQAPKLLFHYYDKDFNNEADTPDNFQSRRPNTSFCFLDIRSPGLGDTAMYLCATSRVGTGEETQYFGPGTRLLVL.

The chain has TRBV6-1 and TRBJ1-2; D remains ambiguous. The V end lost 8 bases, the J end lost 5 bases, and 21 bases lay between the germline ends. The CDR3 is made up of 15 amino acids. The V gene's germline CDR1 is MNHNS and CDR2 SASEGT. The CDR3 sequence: CASVPPAGLYYGYTF. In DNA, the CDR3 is TGTGCCAGCGTGCCCCCGGCCGGTCTGTATTATGGCTACACCTTC.

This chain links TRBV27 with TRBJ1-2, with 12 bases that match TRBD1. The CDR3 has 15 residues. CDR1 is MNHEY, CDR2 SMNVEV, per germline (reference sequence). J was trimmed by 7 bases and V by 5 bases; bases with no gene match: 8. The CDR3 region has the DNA TGTGCCAGCAGTCCCGGGACAGGGGGCGCGGGTGGCTACACCTTC. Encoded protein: CASSPGTGGAGGYTF.

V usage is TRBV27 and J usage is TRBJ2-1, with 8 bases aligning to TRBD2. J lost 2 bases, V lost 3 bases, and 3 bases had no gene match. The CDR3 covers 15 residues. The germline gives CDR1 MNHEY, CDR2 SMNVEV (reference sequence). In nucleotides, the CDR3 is TGTGCCAGCAGTTTGTTTAGCGGGACCTACAATGAGCAGTTCTTC. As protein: CASSLFSGTYNEQFF.